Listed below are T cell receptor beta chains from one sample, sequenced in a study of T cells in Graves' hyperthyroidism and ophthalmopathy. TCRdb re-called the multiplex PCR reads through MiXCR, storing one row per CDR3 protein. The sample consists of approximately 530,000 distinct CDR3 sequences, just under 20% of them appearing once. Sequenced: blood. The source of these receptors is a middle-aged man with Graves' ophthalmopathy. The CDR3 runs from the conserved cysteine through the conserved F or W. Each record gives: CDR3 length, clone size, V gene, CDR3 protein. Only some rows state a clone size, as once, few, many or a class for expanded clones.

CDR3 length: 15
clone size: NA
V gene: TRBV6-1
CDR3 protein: CASRLNLRTWDGYTF

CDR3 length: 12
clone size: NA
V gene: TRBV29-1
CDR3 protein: CSVDQGGSGYTF

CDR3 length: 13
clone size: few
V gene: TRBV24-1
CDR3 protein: CATSEGNQETQYF

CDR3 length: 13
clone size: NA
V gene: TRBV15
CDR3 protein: CATSGRLAFEQFF

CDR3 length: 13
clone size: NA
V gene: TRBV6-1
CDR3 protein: CASSERSLQPQHF

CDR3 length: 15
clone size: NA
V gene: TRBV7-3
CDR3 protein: CASSEGGPGSTEAFF

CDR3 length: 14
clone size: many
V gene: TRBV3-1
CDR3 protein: CASSPAAGDYGYTF

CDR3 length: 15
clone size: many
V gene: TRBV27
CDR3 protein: CASSTPQGLNTEAFF

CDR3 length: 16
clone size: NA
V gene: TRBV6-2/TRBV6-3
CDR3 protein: CASTPFPSYYTGELFF

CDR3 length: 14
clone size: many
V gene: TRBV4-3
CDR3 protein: CASSQGMRGTEAFF

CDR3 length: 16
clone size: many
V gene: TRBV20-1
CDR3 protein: CSASPRRGLREDTQYF

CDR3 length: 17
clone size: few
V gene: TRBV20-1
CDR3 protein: CSASRPSGGTLRDTQYF